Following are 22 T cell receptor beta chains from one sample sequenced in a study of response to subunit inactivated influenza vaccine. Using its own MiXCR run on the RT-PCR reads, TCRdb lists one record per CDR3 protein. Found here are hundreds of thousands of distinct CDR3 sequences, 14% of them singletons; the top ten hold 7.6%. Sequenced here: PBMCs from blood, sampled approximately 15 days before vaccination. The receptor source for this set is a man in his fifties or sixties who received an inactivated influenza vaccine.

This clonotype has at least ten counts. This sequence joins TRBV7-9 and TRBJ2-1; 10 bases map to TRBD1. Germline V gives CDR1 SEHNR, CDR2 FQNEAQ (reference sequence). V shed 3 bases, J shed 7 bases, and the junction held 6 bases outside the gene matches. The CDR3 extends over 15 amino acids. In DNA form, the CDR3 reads TGTGCCAGCAGCTTCTCCGGGACAGGGGTGAATGAGCAGTTCTTC. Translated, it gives CASSFSGTGVNEQFF.

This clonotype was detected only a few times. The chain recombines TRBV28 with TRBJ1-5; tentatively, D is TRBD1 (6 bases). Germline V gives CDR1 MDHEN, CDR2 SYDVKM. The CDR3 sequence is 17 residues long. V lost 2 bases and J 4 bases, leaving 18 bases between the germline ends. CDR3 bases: TGTGCCAGCAGTTTAACCTTGAGGGGGTACCTAAATCAGCCCCAGCATTTT. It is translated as CASSLTLRGYLNQPQHF.

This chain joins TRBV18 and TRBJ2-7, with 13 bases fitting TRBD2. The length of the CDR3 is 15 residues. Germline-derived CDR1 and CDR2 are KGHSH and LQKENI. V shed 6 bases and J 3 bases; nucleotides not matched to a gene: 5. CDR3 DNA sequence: TGTGCCAGCTCGCGGACTAGCGGGAGTCTCTACGAGCAGTACTTC. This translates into CASSRTSGSLYEQYF.

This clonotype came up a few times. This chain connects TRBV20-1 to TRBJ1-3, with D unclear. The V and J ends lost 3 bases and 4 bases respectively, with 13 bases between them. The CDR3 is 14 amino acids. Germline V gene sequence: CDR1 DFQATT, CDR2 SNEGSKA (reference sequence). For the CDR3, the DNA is TGCAGTGCTAGCAAGGGTCACACCGGAAACACCATATATTTT. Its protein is CSASKGHTGNTIYF.

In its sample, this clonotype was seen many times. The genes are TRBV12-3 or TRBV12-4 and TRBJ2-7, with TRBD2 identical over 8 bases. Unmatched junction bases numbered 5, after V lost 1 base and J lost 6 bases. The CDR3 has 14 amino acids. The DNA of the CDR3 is TGTGCCAGCAGTTTAGGCGGGGGGCCGAGCGAGCAGTACTTC. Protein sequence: CASSLGGGPSEQYF.

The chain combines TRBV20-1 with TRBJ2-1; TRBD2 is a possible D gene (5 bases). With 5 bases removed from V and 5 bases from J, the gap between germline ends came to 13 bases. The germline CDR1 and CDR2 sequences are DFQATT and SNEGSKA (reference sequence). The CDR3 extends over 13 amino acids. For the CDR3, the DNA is TGCAGTGCTTTGGACTGGCAAAACAATGAGCAGTTCTTC. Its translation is CSALDWQNNEQFF.

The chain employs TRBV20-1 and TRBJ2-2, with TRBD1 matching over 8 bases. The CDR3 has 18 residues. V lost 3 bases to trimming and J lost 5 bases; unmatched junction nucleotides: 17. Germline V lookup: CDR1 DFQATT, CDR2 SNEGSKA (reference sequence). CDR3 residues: CSASGPIRGQGMTGELFF. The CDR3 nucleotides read TGCAGTGCTAGTGGTCCTATCCGTGGACAGGGTATGACCGGGGAGCTGTTTTTT.

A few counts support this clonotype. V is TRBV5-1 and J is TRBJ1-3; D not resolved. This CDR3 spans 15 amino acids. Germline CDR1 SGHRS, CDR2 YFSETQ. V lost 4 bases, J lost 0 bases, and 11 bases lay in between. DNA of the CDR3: TGCGCCAGCAGCCCTGGTTTCGCCTCTGGAAACACCATATATTTT. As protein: CASSPGFASGNTIYF.

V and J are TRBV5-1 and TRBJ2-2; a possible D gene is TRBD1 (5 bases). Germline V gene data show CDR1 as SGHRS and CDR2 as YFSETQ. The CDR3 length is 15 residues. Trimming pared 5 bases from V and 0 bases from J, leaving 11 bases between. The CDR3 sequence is CASSNRLPNTGELFF. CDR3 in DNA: TGCGCCAGCAGTAACAGGCTCCCGAACACCGGGGAGCTGTTTTTT.

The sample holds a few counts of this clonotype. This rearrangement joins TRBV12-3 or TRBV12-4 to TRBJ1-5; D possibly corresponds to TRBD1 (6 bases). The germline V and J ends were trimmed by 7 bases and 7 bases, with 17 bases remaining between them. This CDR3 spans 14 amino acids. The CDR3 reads CASTLTPGGQPQHF. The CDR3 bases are TGTGCCAGCACCCTGACCCCGGGGGGCCAGCCCCAGCATTTT.

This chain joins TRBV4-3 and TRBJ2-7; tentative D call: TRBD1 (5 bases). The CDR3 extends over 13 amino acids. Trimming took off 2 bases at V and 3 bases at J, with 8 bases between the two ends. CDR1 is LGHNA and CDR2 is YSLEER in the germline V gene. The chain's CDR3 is CASSQRQNYEQYF. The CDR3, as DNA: TGCGCCAGCAGCCAACGACAGAACTACGAGCAGTACTTC.

The CDR3 DNA is TGTGCCAGCAGCCTACAGGTCCGGGGGGAAGCTTTCTTT. This sequence encodes CASSLQVRGEAFF. The rearrangement links TRBV7-2 to TRBJ1-1; TRBD1 is a possible D gene (5 bases). Deletions cut 5 bases from V and 8 bases from J, with 15 bases between. The germline CDR1 and CDR2 sequences are SGHTA and FQGNSA. The CDR3 extends over 13 amino acids. Full variable domain (rest looked up from reference TRBV7-2 and TRBJ1-1): GAGVSQSPSNKVTEKGKDVELRCDPISGHTALYWYRQSLGQGLEFLIYFQGNSAPDKSGLPSDRFSAERTGGSVSTLTIQRTQQEDSAVYLCASSLQVRGEAFFGQGTRLTVV.

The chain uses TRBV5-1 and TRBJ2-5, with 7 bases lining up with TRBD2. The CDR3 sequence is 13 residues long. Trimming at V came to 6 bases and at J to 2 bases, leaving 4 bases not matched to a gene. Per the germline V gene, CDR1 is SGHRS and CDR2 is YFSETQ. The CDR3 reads CASKVGGQETQYF. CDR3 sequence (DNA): TGCGCCAGCAAGGTCGGGGGGCAAGAGACCCAGTACTTC.

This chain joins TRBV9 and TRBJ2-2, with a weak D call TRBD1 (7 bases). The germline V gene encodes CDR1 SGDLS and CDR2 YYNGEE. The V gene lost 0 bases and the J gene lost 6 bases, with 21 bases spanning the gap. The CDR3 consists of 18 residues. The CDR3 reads CASSVEPPRQGGAGELFF. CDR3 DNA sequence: TGTGCCAGCAGCGTAGAACCCCCCCGGCAGGGGGGCGCCGGGGAGCTGTTTTTT.

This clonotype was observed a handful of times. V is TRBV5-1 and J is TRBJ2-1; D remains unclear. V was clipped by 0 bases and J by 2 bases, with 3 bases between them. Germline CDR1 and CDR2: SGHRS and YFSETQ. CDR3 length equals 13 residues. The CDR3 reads CASSLVPYNEQFF. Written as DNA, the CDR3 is TGCGCCAGCAGCTTGGTCCCCTACAATGAGCAGTTCTTC.

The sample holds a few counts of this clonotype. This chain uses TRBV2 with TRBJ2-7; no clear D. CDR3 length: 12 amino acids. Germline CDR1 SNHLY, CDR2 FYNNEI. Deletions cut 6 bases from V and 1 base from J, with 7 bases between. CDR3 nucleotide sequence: TGTGCCAGCAGGGTTAATTCCTACGAGCAGTACTTC. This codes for CASRVNSYEQYF.

The CDR3 reads CASLSTTNTEAFF. DNA of the CDR3: TGTGCCAGCCTGAGTACAACAAACACTGAAGCTTTCTTT. This chain joins TRBV5-6 and TRBJ1-1; D gene unclear. Trimming pared 7 bases from V and 2 bases from J, leaving 12 bases between. In germline, CDR1 is SGHDT, CDR2 YYEEEE. The CDR3 contains 13 residues.

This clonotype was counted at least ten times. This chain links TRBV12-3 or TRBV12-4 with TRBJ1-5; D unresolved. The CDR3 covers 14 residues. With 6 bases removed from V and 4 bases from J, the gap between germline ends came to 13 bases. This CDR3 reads CASSPPGSNQPQHF. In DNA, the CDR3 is TGTGCCAGCAGCCCCCCGGGGTCGAATCAGCCCCAGCATTTT.

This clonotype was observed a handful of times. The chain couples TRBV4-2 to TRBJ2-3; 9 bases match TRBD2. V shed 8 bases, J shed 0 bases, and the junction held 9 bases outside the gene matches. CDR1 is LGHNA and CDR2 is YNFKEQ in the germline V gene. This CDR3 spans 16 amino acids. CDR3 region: CASGWREGKSTDTQYF. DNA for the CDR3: TGTGCCAGCGGCTGGCGGGAGGGCAAAAGCACAGATACGCAGTATTTT.

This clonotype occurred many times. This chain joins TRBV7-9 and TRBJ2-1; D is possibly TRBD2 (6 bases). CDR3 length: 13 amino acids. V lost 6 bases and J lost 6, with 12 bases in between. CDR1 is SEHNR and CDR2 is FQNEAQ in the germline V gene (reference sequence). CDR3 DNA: TGTGCCAGCAGTTTAATCGGGGGCAATGAGCAGTTCTTC. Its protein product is CASSLIGGNEQFF.

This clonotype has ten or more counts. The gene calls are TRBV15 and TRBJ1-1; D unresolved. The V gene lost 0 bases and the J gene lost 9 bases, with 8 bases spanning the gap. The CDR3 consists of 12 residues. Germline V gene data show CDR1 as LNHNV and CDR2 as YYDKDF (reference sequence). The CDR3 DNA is TGTGCCACCAGCAGAGATCACCTTAAAGCTTTCTTT. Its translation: CATSRDHLKAFF.

The CDR3 loop reads CASSSGTVLFSGNTIYF. Here the CDR3 DNA reads TGTGCCAGTTCTTCCGGGACGGTTCTTTTCTCTGGAAACACCATATATTTT. The chain has TRBV11-2 and TRBJ1-3, with a possible D match to TRBD1 (5 bases). Looked up from germline, CDR1 is SGHAT and CDR2 is FQNNGV. Trimming shortened V by 9 bases and J by 0 bases, and 21 bases separated the two germline ends. The CDR3 sequence is 17 residues long.